The present T cell receptor beta chain was sequenced within a study of T cells after yellow fever vaccination. Comment on this clonotype: Its antigen is still unknown.

Germline V gene sequence: CDR1 SGHRS, CDR2 YFSETQ. The CDR3 has 16 amino acids. V was pared by 0 bases and J by 1 base, with 5 bases of the junction left unmatched. The study made its TCR cDNA through 5'RACE template switching. That step introduced a universal primer site along with UMIs. TCRdb processed the 5' RACE reads anew with MiXCR; each CDR3 protein has one entry. The table records around 300,000 distinct CDR3 sequences, 10% to 15% of them present only once. Findings and limits, study-wide: Re-detected after boosting: most primary clones, more than 95% of CD4 and 80% to 90% of CD8.

Sample: CD4+ T cells sorted from PBMCs, taken 45 days after the yellow fever booster vaccination. This sequence was found in a man under 40 who received the YFV17D yellow fever vaccine. This sequence joins TRBV5-1 and TRBJ2-3; TRBD2 matches 7 bases. CDR3 nucleotide sequence: TGCGCCAGCAGCTTGGAGTCTAGCGGAGGCACAGATACGCAGTATTTT. This gives the protein CASSLESSGGTDTQYF.